A single sample gave rise to the 3 T cell receptor beta chains below, sequenced in a study of cytomegalovirus exposure and HLA in healthy donors. Repertoires were generated with immunoSEQ multiplex PCR, while TCRdb's copy carries only in-frame clones and drops some. This repertoire shows around 300,000 clones, 70% to 90% found once; its top ten account for around 0.92%. The sequenced sample consisted of PBMCs. The receptors here all came from a woman between 18 and 29 years old in good health and CMV-seronegative.

The chain joins TRBV27 to TRBJ2-1; 9 nucleotides line up with TRBD1. J was trimmed by 5 bases and V by 1 base; bases with no gene match: 3. The CDR3 spans 15 residues. Germline lookup yields CDR1 MNHEY and CDR2 SMNVEV (reference sequence). DNA of the CDR3: TGTGCCAGCAGTTTATGGGACAGGGAGGACAATGAGCAGTTCTTC. It translates to CASSLWDREDNEQFF.

This chain connects TRBV28 to TRBJ2-7, with D unresolved. CDR3 length equals 12 residues. V lost 3 bases and J lost 0, with 3 bases in between. CDR1 and CDR2 from the germline V gene are MDHEN and SYDVKM. CDR3 sequence (DNA): TGTGCCAGCAGTTTCGGCTCCTACGAGCAGTACTTC. It specifies CASSFGSYEQYF.

The chain combines TRBV27 with TRBJ2-7; D unclear. CDR1 and CDR2 (germline): MNHEY, SMNVEV (reference sequence). The CDR3 covers 15 residues. Trimming left V 2 bases short and J 7 bases short, with 18 bases between. The CDR3: CASSLEAPGLREQYF. CDR3 sequence (DNA): TGTGCCAGCAGTTTAGAGGCTCCCGGATTGAGAGAGCAGTACTTC.